This T cell receptor beta chain stems from a study of multiple sclerosis patients with progressive multifocal leukoencephalopathy. Assay: immunoSEQ multiplex PCR; the TCRdb copy retains only in-frame clones and omits some. The sample holds some 30,000 clones, around 89% seen once. As regards this clone: Its antigen is not known.

Time point noted: before natalizumab initiation. The T0 samples predate the first natalizumab infusion. General study results and limits: Less diverse TRB repertoires were suggested in most PML patients.

The clonotype originates from a human donor with multiple sclerosis. The sequenced sample consisted of PBMCs.

Here the CDR3 reads CASSPRGVGASGRQETQYF. The CDR3 nucleotides are TGTGCCAGCTCACCACGAGGGGTCGGGGCTAGCGGAAGACAAGAGACCCAGTACTTC. The genes are TRBV18 and TRBJ2-5, with 7 bases aligning to TRBD2. Germline V gene sequence: CDR1 KGHSH, CDR2 LQKENI. This CDR3 is built from 19 residues. The trim removed 1 base at V and 2 bases at J, leaving 16 bases unmatched.